This T cell receptor beta chain was observed in a study of blood T cell repertoires in COVID-19. Study background: Acute-phase and convalescent COVID-19 samples originated in the United States, Italy and Spain. T cells, B-cell-depleted T cells, or PBMCs provided the cDNA or gDNA that served as material.

Germline loops: CDR1 SGHVS, CDR2 FNYEAQ. The CDR3 consists of 17 residues. V lost 4 bases to trimming and J lost 0 bases, with 15 bases between them. Authors' methods: Amplification of reference gene primers provided the estimated nucleated cell counts. Profiled with immunoSEQ multiplex PCR; TCRdb holds only in-frame clones, not every one. Clone size and the V and J calls come from that table; the DNA yielded D and trimming. The table includes over 25,000 clones, under 85% detected once. The chain combines TRBV7-6 with TRBJ2-2; D unresolved. The source of this sequence is a man older than 75 with acute or convalescent COVID-19. Sequencing was done on a sample of peripheral blood. The CDR3 DNA reads TGTGCCAGCAGCTCCGACCCTGACAAGACGAACACCGGGGAGCTGTTTTTT. Translating it yields CASSSDPDKTNTGELFF.